Presented here are 4 T cell receptor beta chains from one specimen sequenced in a study of blood T cell repertoires in COVID-19 (dated by TCRdb to about 2020). The method behind the library was the immunoSEQ multiplex PCR assay. What TCRdb holds here is the immuneACCESS table cut down to in-frame rearrangements. Part of the clones is not present; checked against another copy, under half of the missing clones reflect an unresolved V gene, and the others are unexplained. Within this sample are some 200,000 clones, with roughly four fifths of them counted one time only. The ten biggest clones cover about 5.7% of the sample. The sample consisted of peripheral blood. The origin of the receptors is a woman between 35 and 50 years old with acute or convalescent COVID-19.

The genes are TRBV7-8 and TRBJ2-3; D perhaps matches TRBD2 (7 bases). Germline-derived CDR1 and CDR2 are SGHVS and FQNEAQ. The CDR3 consists of 17 residues. V shed 1 base and J shed 4 bases, with 18 bases lying between them. The CDR3 sequence: CASSLDAGALRADTQYF. CDR3 DNA sequence: TGTGCCAGCAGCTTAGATGCGGGGGCTCTAAGGGCAGATACGCAGTATTTT.

V and J are TRBV12-3 or TRBV12-4 and TRBJ1-1; no firm D call. Deletions cut 7 bases from V and 11 bases from J, with 17 bases between. This CDR3 comprises 12 residues. CDR3 nucleotide sequence: TGTGCCAGCACAAGTGCGGGCCCTATGGCTTTCTTT. Protein sequence: CASTSAGPMAFF.

This chain links TRBV28 with TRBJ1-5; tentative D call: TRBD1 (5 bases). V lost 3 bases and J lost 4, with 10 bases in between. Germline CDR1 MDHEN, CDR2 SYDVKM. The CDR3 extends over 14 amino acids. CDR3: CASSFPTANQPQHF. The CDR3 DNA reads TGTGCCAGCAGTTTCCCGACAGCAAATCAGCCCCAGCATTTT.

The chain has TRBV7-9 and TRBJ1-2, with a weak D call TRBD1 (5 bases). The V gene's germline CDR1 is SEHNR and CDR2 FQNEAQ (reference sequence). Deletions cut 1 base from V and 0 bases from J, with 15 bases between. CDR3 size: 17 residues. CDR3 DNA: TGTGCCAGCAGCTTAGACGGATTGACAGAGACTAACTATGGCTACACCTTC. Translation gives CASSLDGLTETNYGYTF.